Presented here are 23 T cell receptor beta chains from one specimen sequenced in a study of regulatory dendritic cells for organ transplantation. Data came from immunoSEQ multiplex PCR; TCRdb stores just in-frame clones and leaves some out. The table includes about 12,000 clones, approximately 79% detected once. Sorted subsets were CFSE-labeled and cultured less than six days with allogeneic dendritic cells. The antigens of these receptors remain unknown. Source material: naive CD8+ T cells from blood cultured with regulatory dendritic cells. Specified subset: CD45RA+ naive T cells. The source is a human donor in good health.

This chain uses TRBV27 with TRBJ2-2; 7 bases match TRBD1. CDR3 length: 16 amino acids. Germline-derived CDR1 and CDR2 are MNHEY and SMNVEV (reference sequence). V was clipped by 0 bases and J by 2 bases; unmatched bases: 3. The DNA of the CDR3 is TGTGCCAGCAGTTTATCCGGACAGGTTAACACCGGGGAGCTGTTTTTT. Translation gives CASSLSGQVNTGELFF.

V and J are TRBV7-9 and TRBJ2-3; 8 nucleotides line up with TRBD1. V was clipped by 8 bases and J by 3 bases; unmatched bases: 7. CDR3 length: 14 amino acids. From germline, CDR1 is SEHNR and CDR2 FQNEAQ (reference sequence). The CDR3 spells CASSGQANTDTQYF. CDR3 sequence (DNA): TGTGCCAGCTCGGGACAGGCGAATACAGATACGCAGTATTTT.

The chain couples TRBV5-5 to TRBJ1-5; possible D gene TRBD1, 6 bases. Trimming shortened V by 3 bases and J by 4 bases, and 20 bases separated the two germline ends. CDR3 length: 17 residues. Germline V CDR1 and CDR2: SGHKS, YYEKEE (reference sequence). The CDR3 nucleotides read TGTGCCAGCAGCTCCACTTACAGGGATGGAAGGAATCAGCCCCAGCATTTT. Translated, it gives CASSSTYRDGRNQPQHF.

The chain carries TRBV4-3 and TRBJ1-6; the match to TRBD1 covers 9 bases. Germline lookup yields CDR1 LGHNA and CDR2 YSLEER. The V and J ends lost 5 bases and 4 bases, in that order; junction bases with no gene match: 6. The CDR3 totals 16 residues. The CDR3 region is CASSSRTGEYNSPLHF. The CDR3 DNA reads as TGCGCCAGCAGCAGCCGGACAGGGGAGTATAATTCACCCCTCCACTTT.

The chain employs TRBV19 and TRBJ2-7, with 9 bases identical to TRBD2. The trim removed 1 base at V and 3 bases at J, leaving 4 bases unmatched. The CDR3 length is 15 residues. CDR1 and CDR2 from the germline V gene are LNHDA and SQIVND (reference sequence). This CDR3 reads CASSIGAGGNYEQYF. CDR3 DNA sequence: TGTGCCAGTAGTATAGGAGCGGGGGGAAACTACGAGCAGTACTTC.

V and J are TRBV7-8 and TRBJ2-6; TRBD1 aligns across 8 bases. Germline CDR1 SGHVS, CDR2 FQNEAQ. The CDR3 runs to 17 residues. J gave up 0 bases and V 5 bases, and 6 bases lay outside the gene matches. The CDR3 region has the DNA TGTGCCAGCAGCCGACTGGACAGGGTCTCTGGGGCCAACGTCCTGACTTTC. This gives the protein CASSRLDRVSGANVLTF.

The chain couples TRBV27 to TRBJ1-3, with TRBD1 matching over 7 bases. V lost 4 bases to trimming and J lost 4 bases; unmatched junction nucleotides: 7. Per the germline V gene, CDR1 is MNHEY and CDR2 is SMNVEV (reference sequence). The CDR3 spans 15 residues. CDR3 nucleotides: TGTGCCAGCAGTTCTGGACAGGCCTGGGGAAACACCATATATTTT. Translating gives CASSSGQAWGNTIYF.

This rearrangement joins TRBV19 to TRBJ2-1; TRBD1 is a possible D gene (5 bases). This CDR3 has 13 amino acids. V was cut by 1 base and J by 6 bases, with 7 bases left in between. The germline CDR1 and CDR2 sequences are LNHDA and SQIVND (reference sequence). CDR3 residues: CASSIGTINEQFF. CDR3 bases: TGTGCCAGTAGTATAGGGACAATCAATGAGCAGTTCTTC.

This clone came up a few times. J is TRBJ1-5 and V is TRBV7-9, with TRBD1 identical over 7 bases. This CDR3 contains 14 residues. Trimming at V came to 5 bases and at J to 2 bases, leaving 3 bases not matched to a gene. CDR1 is SEHNR and CDR2 is FQNEAQ in the germline V gene (reference sequence). CDR3 residues: CASSLGTGNQPQHF. Here the CDR3 DNA reads TGTGCCAGCAGCCTTGGGACAGGCAATCAGCCCCAGCATTTT.

This rearrangement joins TRBV6-1 to TRBJ2-7; 7 bases are shared with TRBD1. After removal of 2 bases from V and 3 bases from J, the junction contained 7 bases not matched to a gene. From germline, CDR1 is MNHNS and CDR2 SASEGT. The CDR3 runs 15 residues. CDR3 loop: CASSEQDRVDYEQYF. CDR3 bases: TGTGCCAGCAGTGAACAAGACAGGGTGGACTACGAGCAGTACTTC.

This chain joins TRBV7-2 and TRBJ2-2; 9 nucleotides match TRBD1. Germline V gives CDR1 SGHTA, CDR2 FQGNSA. The CDR3 has 17 residues. The V segment lost 4 bases and the J segment 5 bases; nucleotides outside the gene matches: 11. CDR3 in DNA: TGTGCCAGCAGCTCGGATCCGGGACAGGGTATTACCGGGGAGCTGTTTTTT. Amino acid sequence: CASSSDPGQGITGELFF.

V is TRBV10-3 and J is TRBJ1-2, with 9 positions matching TRBD1. V lost 2 bases to trimming and J lost 4 bases; unmatched junction nucleotides: 5. This CDR3 spans 15 amino acids. In germline, CDR1 is ENHRY, CDR2 SYGVKD. CDR3 bases: TGTGCCATCAGTGAGGGGGACAGGGACACCTATGGCTACACCTTC. It codes for CAISEGDRDTYGYTF.

The genes are TRBV6-1 and TRBJ2-2; maybe TRBD1 (6 bases). Trimming took off 4 bases at V and 1 base at J, with 7 bases between the two ends. The CDR3 is made up of 14 amino acids. The germline V gene encodes CDR1 MNHNS and CDR2 SASEGT. The CDR3 nucleotides read TGTGCCAGCAGTGTGGACAGGAACACCGGGGAGCTGTTTTTT. It specifies CASSVDRNTGELFF.

The chain couples TRBV9 to TRBJ2-5; weak D call: TRBD2 (9 bases). V was trimmed by 3 bases and J by 3 bases, leaving 18 bases between them. The CDR3 is made up of 16 amino acids. The germline gives CDR1 SGDLS, CDR2 YYNGEE. This CDR3 is CASSAGGGGAEETQYF. The CDR3 DNA reads TGTGCCAGCAGCGCAGGGGGCGGGGGGGCCGAAGAGACCCAGTACTTC.

The V and J genes are TRBV27 and TRBJ2-1; D unclear. The CDR3 loop spans 14 amino acids. V lost 3 bases to trimming and J lost 3 bases, with 9 bases between them. Germline V gene data show CDR1 as MNHEY and CDR2 as SMNVEV (reference sequence). CDR3 in amino acids: CASSFSGRYNEQFF. CDR3 in DNA: TGTGCCAGCAGTTTTTCAGGTCGCTACAATGAGCAGTTCTTC.

The chain links TRBV7-7 to TRBJ2-2; D might be TRBD1 (5 bases). V shed 5 bases and J shed 6 bases, with 16 bases lying between them. Germline V gives CDR1 SSHAT, CDR2 FNYEAQ (reference sequence). The CDR3 covers 15 residues. The CDR3 DNA reads TGTGCCAGCAGCCCCGAAGGGGTTTCGGCCGGGGAGCTGTTTTTT. Translating gives CASSPEGVSAGELFF.

CDR3 sequence reads: CASSLAWTSGQETQYF. CDR3 coding DNA: TGTGCCAGCAGCTTAGCATGGACTAGCGGACAAGAGACCCAGTACTTC. The chain joins TRBV7-9 to TRBJ2-5, with 10 bases lining up with TRBD2. CDR3 length equals 16 residues. J lost 2 bases, V lost 0 bases, and 3 bases had no gene match. Per germline, CDR1 SEHNR and CDR2 FQNEAQ (reference sequence).

The chain is built from TRBV29-1 and TRBJ1-5; no reliable D call. V lost 4 bases to trimming and J lost 3 bases, with 13 bases between them. Germline V CDR1 and CDR2: SQVTM, ANQGSEA. This CDR3 contains 14 residues. CDR3 sequence (DNA): TGCAGCGTTGTCACGGCAGGTTTCAATCAGCCCCAGCATTTT. Its translation is CSVVTAGFNQPQHF.

V is TRBV19 and J is TRBJ1-5, with 7 bases lining up with TRBD1. CDR1 is LNHDA and CDR2 is SQIVND in the germline V gene (reference sequence). Unmatched junction bases numbered 10, after V lost 4 bases and J lost 1 base. The CDR3 totals 17 residues. The CDR3 here is CASSNDRVGESNQPQHF. CDR3 nucleotide sequence: TGTGCCAGTAGTAACGACAGGGTGGGTGAGAGCAATCAGCCCCAGCATTTT.

The gene calls are TRBV4-3 and TRBJ2-1, with 7 bases aligning to TRBD1. The CDR3 runs to 15 residues. With V trimmed by 3 bases and J by 3 bases, 5 bases remained unmatched. CDR1 is LGHNA and CDR2 is YSLEER in the germline V gene. DNA of the CDR3: TGCGCCAGCAGCCAGAGCCGGACAGGCTACAATGAGCAGTTCTTC. Residues: CASSQSRTGYNEQFF.

The chain combines TRBV9 with TRBJ2-1; 7 bases align to TRBD1. Germline V lookup: CDR1 SGDLS, CDR2 YYNGEE. V lost 3 bases to trimming and J lost 6 bases; unmatched junction nucleotides: 6. The length of the CDR3 is 14 residues. This CDR3 is CASSATTGFNEQFF. DNA of the CDR3: TGTGCCAGCAGCGCTACGACAGGGTTCAATGAGCAGTTCTTC.

This chain joins TRBV13 and TRBJ2-3, with TRBD2 identical over 10 bases. V lost 3 bases to trimming and J lost 6 bases; unmatched junction nucleotides: 3. Germline CDR1 reads PRHDT; CDR2 reads FYEKMQ (reference sequence). The CDR3 is made up of 14 amino acids. CDR3 amino acids: CASSFGTSADTQYF. CDR3 bases: TGTGCCAGCAGCTTCGGGACTAGCGCGGATACGCAGTATTTT.

The chain carries TRBV11-3 and TRBJ1-1; D is uncertain. V was cut by 0 bases and J by 1 base, with 6 bases left in between. Germline CDR1 SGHNT, CDR2 YENEEA. This CDR3 contains 14 residues. The CDR3 DNA reads TGTGCCAGCAGCTTAGACAGGCAGAACACTGAAGCTTTCTTT. This sequence encodes CASSLDRQNTEAFF.